This T cell receptor beta chain was sequenced during a study of blood T cell repertoires in COVID-19. The repertoire was sequenced with immunoSEQ multiplex PCR; TCRdb's copy has only in-frame clones and lacks some. The sample records 220,000 or so clones, roughly nine tenths being singletons. Sequenced: peripheral blood. The source is a man aged 60 to 69 with COVID-19, enrolled during active disease.

In nucleotides, the CDR3 is TGTGCCAGCAGCGTATCTCCCCGAGAACCCCAGCATTTT. It codes for CASSVSPREPQHF. This rearrangement joins TRBV9 to TRBJ1-5; D is undetermined. Trimming shortened V by 1 base and J by 10 bases, and 12 bases separated the two germline ends. Germline assignment: CDR1 SGDLS and CDR2 YYNGEE. The CDR3 is 13 residues long.